The T cell receptor beta chain described here comes from a study of blood T cell repertoires in COVID-19. Using immunoSEQ multiplex PCR, the repertoire was profiled, and TCRdb retains in-frame clones only, with some absent. The profile shows fewer than 200,000 clones, 60% to 80% of them singletons. The V and J ends lost 0 bases and 6 bases respectively, with 13 bases between them. The CDR3 extends over 14 amino acids. Germline V gene sequence: CDR1 SGDLS, CDR2 YYNGEE. The TCR sequence derives from a woman aged 45-60 years who had recovered from COVID-19. The chain is built from TRBV9 and TRBJ2-7; TRBD2 is a possible D gene (5 bases). Sequencing input: PBMCs or T cells enriched from blood (not recorded which). The CDR3 loop is CASSVGLGVSEQYF. Written as DNA, the CDR3 is TGTGCCAGCAGCGTAGGTCTGGGAGTCAGCGAGCAGTACTTC.